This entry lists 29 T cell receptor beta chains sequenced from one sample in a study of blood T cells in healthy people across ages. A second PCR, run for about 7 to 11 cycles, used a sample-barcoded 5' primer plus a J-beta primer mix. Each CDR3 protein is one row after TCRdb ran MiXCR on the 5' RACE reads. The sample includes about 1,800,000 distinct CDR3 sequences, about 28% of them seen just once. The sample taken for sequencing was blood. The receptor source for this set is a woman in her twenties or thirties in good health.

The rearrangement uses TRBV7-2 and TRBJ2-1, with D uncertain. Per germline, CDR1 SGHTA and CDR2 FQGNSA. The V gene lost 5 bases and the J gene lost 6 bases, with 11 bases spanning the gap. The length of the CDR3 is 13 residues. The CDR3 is CASSPVGRNEQFF. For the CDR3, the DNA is TGTGCCAGCAGCCCCGTAGGACGCAATGAGCAGTTCTTC.

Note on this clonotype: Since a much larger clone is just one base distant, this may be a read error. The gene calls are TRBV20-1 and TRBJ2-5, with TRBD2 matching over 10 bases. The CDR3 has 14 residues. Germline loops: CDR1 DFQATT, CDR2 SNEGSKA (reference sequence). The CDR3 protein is CSAKPGLAREPQYF. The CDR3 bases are TGCAGTGCCAAACCGGGACTAGCGCGAGAGCCCCAGTACTTC.

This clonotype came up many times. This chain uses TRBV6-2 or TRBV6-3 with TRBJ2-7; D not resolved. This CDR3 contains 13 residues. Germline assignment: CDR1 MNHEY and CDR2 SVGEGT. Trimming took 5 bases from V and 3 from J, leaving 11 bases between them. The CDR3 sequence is CASSHDRFYEQYF. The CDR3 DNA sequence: TGTGCCAGCAGTCACGACCGATTCTACGAGCAGTACTTC.

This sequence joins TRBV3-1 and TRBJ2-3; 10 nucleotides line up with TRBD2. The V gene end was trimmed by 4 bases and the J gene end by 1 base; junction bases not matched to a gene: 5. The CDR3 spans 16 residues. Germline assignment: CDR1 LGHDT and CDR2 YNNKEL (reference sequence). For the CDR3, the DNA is TGTGCCAGCAGCCGTACTAGCGGGGCTGGCACAGATACGCAGTATTTT. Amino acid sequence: CASSRTSGAGTDTQYF.

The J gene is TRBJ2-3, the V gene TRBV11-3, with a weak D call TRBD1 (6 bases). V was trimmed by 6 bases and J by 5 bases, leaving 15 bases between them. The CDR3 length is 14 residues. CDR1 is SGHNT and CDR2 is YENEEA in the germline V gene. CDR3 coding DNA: TGTGCCAGCAGTCGGACAGTGTTCGGAGATACGCAGTATTTT. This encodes CASSRTVFGDTQYF.

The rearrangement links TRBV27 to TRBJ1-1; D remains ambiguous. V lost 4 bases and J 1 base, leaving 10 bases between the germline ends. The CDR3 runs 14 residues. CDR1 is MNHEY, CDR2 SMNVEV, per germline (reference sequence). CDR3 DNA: TGTGCCAGCAGTTCGACCCGACAGAACACTGAAGCTTTCTTT. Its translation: CASSSTRQNTEAFF.

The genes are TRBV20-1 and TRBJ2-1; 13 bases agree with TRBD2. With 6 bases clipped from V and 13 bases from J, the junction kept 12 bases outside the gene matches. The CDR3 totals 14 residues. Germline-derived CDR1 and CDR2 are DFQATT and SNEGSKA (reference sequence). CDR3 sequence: CSAGLAGEWETQFF. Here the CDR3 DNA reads TGCAGTGCCGGACTAGCGGGAGAATGGGAGACCCAGTTCTTC.

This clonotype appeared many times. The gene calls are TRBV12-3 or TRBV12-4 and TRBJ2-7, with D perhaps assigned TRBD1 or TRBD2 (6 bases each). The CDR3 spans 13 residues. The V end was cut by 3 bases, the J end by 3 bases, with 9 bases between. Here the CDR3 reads CASSFKGGYEQYF. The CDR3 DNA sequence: TGTGCCAGCAGTTTTAAGGGGGGCTACGAGCAGTACTTC.

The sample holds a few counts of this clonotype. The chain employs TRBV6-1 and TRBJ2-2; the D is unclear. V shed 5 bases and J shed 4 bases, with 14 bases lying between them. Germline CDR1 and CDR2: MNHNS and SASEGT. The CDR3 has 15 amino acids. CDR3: CASSTNTELTGELFF. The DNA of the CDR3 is TGTGCCAGCAGTACCAACACAGAGCTCACCGGGGAGCTGTTTTTT.

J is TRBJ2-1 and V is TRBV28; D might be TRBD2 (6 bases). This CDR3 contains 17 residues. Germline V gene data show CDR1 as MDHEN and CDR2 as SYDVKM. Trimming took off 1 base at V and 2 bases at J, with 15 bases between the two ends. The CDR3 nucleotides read TGTGCCAGCAGTTTATCGCTCCCCGGCGGGGCCTACAATGAGCAGTTCTTC. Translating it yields CASSLSLPGGAYNEQFF.

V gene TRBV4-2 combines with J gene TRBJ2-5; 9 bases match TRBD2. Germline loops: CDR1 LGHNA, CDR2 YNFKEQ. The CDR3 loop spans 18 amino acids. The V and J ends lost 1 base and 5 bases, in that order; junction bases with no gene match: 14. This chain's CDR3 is CASSQAWSGGNKGETQYF. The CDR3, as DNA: TGTGCCAGCAGCCAAGCGTGGAGCGGGGGGAACAAGGGTGAGACCCAGTACTTC.

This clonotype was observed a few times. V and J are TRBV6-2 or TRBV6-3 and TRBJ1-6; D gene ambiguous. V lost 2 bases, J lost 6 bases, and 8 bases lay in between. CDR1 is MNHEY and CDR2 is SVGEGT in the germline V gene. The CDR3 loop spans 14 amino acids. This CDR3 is CASSYAASNSPLHF. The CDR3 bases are TGTGCCAGCAGTTACGCAGCCTCTAATTCACCCCTCCACTTT.

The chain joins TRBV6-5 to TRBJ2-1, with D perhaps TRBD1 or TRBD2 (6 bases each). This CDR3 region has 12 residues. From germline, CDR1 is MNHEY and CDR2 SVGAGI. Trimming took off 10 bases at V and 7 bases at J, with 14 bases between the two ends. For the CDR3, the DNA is TGTGCCACCTCCTGGGGGGCGAATGAGCAGTTCTTC. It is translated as CATSWGANEQFF.

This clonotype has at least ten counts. This chain's CDR3 is CASSWTISESEQFF. CDR3 DNA sequence: TGCGCCAGCAGCTGGACCATTTCCGAGTCTGAGCAGTTCTTC. The chain couples TRBV5-1 to TRBJ2-1; D not certain. CDR1 is SGHRS, CDR2 YFSETQ, per germline. The V end was cut by 3 bases, the J end by 9 bases, with 16 bases between. This CDR3 is 14 amino acids long.

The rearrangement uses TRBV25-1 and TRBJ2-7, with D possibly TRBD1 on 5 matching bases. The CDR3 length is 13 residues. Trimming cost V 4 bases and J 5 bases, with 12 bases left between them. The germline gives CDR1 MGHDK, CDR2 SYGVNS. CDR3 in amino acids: CASSARWGDEQYF. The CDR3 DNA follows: TGTGCCAGCAGTGCCCGGTGGGGCGACGAGCAGTACTTC.

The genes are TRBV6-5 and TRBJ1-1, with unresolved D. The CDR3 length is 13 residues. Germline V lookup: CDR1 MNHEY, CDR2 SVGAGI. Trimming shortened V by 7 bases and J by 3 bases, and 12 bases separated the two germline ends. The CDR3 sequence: CASNKGSYTEAFF. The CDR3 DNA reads TGTGCCAGCAATAAAGGGTCTTACACTGAAGCTTTCTTT.

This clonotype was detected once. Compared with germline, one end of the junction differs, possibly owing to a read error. This CDR3 reads CAGSLGTSGGGFYNEQFF. For the CDR3, the DNA is TGTGCCGGCAGCTTGGGGACTAGCGGGGGGGGGTTCTACAATGAGCAGTTCTTC. The J gene is TRBJ2-1, the V gene TRBV7-3, with 16 bases fitting TRBD2. Germline CDR1 reads SGHTA; CDR2 reads FQGTGA. The CDR3 covers 18 residues.

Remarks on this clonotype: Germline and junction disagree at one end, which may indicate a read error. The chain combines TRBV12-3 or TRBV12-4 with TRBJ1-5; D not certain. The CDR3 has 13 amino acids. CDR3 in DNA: TGTGCCGGCAGTTTAAATAGCAATCAGCCCCAGCATTTT. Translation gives CAGSLNSNQPQHF.

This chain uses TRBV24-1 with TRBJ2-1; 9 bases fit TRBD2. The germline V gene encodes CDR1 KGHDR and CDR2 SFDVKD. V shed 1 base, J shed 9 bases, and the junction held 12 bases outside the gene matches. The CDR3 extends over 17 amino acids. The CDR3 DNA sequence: TGTGCCACCAGTGATTTAGGGCGGGAGGGTCGAAGTGGTGAGCAGTTCTTC. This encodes CATSDLGREGRSGEQFF.

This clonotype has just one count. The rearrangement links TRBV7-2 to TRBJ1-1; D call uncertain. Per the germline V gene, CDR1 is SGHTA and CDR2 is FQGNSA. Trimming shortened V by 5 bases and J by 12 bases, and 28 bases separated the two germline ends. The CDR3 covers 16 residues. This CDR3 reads CASSPGLDLAGFLTFF. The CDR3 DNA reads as TGTGCCAGCAGCCCCGGGCTAGACCTAGCAGGATTTTTGACTTTCTTT. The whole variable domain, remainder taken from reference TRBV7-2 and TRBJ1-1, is GAGVSQSPSNKVTEKGKDVELRCDPISGHTALYWYRQSLGQGLEFLIYFQGNSAPDKSGLPSDRFSAERTGGSVSTLTIQRTQQEDSAVYLCASSPGLDLAGFLTFFGQGTRLTVV.

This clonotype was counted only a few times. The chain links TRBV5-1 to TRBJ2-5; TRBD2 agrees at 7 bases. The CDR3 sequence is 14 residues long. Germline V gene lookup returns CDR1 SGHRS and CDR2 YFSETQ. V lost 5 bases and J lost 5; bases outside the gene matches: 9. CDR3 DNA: TGCGCCAGCAGGGGCGGGGGTATTATGGAGACCCAGTACTTC. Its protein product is CASRGGGIMETQYF.

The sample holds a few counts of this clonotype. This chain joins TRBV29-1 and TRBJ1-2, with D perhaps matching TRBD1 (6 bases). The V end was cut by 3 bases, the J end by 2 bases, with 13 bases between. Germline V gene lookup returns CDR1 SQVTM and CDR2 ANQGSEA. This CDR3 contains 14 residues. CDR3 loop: CSVELGHKNYGYTF. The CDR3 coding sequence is TGCAGCGTTGAGCTGGGACACAAAAACTATGGCTACACCTTC.

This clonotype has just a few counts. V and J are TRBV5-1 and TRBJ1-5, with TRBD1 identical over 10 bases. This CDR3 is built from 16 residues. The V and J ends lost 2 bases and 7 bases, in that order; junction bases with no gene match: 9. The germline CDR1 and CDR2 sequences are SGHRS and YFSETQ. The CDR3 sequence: CASSLPGQGTEQPQHF. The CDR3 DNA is TGCGCCAGCAGCTTACCGGGACAGGGGACTGAACAGCCCCAGCATTTT.

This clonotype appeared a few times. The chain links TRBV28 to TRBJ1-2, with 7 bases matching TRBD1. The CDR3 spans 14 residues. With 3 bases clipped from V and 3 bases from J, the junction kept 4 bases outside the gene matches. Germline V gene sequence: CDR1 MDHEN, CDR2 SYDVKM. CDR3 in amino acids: CASSLSGGYYGYTF. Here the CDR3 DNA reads TGTGCCAGCAGTTTGTCAGGGGGGTACTATGGCTACACCTTC.

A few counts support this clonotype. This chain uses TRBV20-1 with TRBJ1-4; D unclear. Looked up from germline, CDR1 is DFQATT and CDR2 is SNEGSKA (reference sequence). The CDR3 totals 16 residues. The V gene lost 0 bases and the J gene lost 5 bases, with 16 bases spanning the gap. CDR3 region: CSARDRLPPRNEKLFF. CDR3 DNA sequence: TGCAGTGCTAGAGATCGCCTTCCCCCCCGAAATGAAAAACTGTTTTTT.

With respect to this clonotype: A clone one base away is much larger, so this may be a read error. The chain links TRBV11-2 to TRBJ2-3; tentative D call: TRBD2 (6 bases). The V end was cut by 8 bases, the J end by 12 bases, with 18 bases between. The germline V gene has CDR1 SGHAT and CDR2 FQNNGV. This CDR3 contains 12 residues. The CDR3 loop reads CASGWVGTLQYF. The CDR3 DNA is TGTGCCAGCGGCTGGGTCGGGACTCTACAGTATTTT.

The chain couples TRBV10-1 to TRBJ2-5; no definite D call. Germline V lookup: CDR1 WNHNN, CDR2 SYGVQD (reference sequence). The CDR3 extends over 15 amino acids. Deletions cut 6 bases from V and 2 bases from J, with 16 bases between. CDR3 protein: CASSEIRYPQETQYF. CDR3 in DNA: TGCGCCAGCAGCGAAATCAGGTACCCTCAAGAGACCCAGTACTTC.

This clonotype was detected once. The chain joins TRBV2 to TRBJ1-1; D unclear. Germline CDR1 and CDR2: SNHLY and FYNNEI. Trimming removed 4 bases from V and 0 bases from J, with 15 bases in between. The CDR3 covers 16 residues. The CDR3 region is CASSGREVLMNTEAFF. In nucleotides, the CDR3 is TGTGCCAGCAGTGGCCGGGAGGTCCTTATGAACACTGAAGCTTTCTTT.

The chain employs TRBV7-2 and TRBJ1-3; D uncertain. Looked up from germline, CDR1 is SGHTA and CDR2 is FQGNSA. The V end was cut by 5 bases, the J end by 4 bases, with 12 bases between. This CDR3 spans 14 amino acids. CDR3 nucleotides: TGTGCCAGCAGCCACGACCGGGCAGGAAACACCATATATTTT. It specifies CASSHDRAGNTIYF. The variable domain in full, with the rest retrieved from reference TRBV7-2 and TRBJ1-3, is GAGVSQSPSNKVTEKGKDVELRCDPISGHTALYWYRQSLGQGLEFLIYFQGNSAPDKSGLPSDRFSAERTGGSVSTLTIQRTQQEDSAVYLCASSHDRAGNTIYFGEGSWLTVV.